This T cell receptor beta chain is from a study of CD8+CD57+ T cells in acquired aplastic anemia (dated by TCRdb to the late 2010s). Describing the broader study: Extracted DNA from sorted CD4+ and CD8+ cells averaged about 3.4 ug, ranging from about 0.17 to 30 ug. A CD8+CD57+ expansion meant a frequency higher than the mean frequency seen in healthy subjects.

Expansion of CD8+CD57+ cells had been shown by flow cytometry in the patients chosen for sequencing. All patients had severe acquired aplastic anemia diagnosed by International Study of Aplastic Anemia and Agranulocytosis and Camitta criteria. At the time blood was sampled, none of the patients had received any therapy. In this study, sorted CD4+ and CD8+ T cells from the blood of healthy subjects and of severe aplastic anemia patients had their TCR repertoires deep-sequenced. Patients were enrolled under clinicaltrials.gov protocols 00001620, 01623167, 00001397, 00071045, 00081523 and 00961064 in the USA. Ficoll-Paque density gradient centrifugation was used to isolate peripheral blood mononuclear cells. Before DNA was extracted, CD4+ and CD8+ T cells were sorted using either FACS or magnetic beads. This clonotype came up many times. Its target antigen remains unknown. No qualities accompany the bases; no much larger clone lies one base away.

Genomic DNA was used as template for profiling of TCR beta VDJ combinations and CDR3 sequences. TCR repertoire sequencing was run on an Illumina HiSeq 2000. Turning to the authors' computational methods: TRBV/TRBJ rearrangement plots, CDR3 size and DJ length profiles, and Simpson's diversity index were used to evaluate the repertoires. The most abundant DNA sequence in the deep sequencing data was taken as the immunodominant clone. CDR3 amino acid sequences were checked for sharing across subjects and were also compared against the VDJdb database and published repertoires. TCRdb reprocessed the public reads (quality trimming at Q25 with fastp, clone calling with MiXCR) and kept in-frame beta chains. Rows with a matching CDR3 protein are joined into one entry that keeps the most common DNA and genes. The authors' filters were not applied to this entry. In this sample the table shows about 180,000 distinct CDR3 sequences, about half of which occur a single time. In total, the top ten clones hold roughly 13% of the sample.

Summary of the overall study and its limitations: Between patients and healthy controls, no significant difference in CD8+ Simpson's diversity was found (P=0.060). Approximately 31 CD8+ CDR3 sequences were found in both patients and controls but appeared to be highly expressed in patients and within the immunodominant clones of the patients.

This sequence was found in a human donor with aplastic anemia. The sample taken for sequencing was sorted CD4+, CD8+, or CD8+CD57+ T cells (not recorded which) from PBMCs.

The DNA sequence follows: TGTGCCAGCAGCTTACTACATTGGGGCCGGCTCCACTTT. Its amino acids are CASSLLHWGRLHF. The V and J segments used are TRBV11-2 and TRBJ1-6, with TRBD1 as a weak D call on 5 bases. V and J are truncated by 2 bases and 16 bases respectively, leaving an intervening sequence of 15 bases. CDR3 length: 13 amino acids, cysteine to phenylalanine. Solely the CDR3 DNA is kept, with 39 bases framed from the first base. CDR1 SGHAT and CDR2 FQNNGV are derived from the germline V gene.